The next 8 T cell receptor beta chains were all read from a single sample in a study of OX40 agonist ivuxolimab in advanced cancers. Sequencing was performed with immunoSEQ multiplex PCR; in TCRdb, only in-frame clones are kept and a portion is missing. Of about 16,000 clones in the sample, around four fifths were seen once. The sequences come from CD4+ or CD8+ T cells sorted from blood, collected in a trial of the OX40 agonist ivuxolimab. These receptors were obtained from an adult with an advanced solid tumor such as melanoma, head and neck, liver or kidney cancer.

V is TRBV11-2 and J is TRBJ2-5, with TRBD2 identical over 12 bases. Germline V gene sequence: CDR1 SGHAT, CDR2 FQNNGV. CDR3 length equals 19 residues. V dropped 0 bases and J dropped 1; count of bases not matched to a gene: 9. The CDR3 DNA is TGTGCCAGCAGCTTAGATCTGGAGACTAGCGGGAGATTCCAAGAGACCCAGTACTTC. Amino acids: CASSLDLETSGRFQETQYF.

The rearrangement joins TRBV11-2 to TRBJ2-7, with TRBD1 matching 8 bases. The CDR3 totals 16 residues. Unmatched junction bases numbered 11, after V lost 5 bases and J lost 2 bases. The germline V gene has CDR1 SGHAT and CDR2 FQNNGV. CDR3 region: CASSGVAGQDAYEQYF. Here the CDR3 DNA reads TGTGCCAGCAGCGGAGTGGCGGGACAGGATGCCTACGAGCAGTACTTC.

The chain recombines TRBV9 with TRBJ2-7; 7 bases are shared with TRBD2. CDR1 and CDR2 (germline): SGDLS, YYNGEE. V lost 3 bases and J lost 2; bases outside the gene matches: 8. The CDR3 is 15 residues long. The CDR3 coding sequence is TGTGCCAGCAGCGGTAGGGAGGGGACGACCTACGAGCAGTACTTC. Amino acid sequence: CASSGREGTTYEQYF.

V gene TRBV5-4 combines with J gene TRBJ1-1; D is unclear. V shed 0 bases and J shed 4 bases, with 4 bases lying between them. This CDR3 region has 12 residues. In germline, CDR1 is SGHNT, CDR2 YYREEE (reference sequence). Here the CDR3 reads CASSLGSTEAFF. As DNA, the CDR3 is TGTGCCAGCAGCTTGGGAAGCACTGAAGCTTTCTTT.

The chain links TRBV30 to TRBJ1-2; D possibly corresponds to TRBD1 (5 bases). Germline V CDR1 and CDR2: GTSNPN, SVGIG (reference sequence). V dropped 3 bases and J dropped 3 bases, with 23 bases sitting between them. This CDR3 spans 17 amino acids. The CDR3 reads CAWRGGLEGRSDYGYTF. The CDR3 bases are TGTGCCTGGAGGGGGGGATTAGAGGGACGGTCTGACTATGGCTACACCTTC.

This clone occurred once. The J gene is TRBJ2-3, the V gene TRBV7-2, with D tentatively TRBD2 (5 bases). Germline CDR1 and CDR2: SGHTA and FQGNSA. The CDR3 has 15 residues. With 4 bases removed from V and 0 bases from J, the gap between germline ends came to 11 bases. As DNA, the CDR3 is TGTGCCAGCAGCTCGGCGGGCACTAGCACAGATACGCAGTATTTT. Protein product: CASSSAGTSTDTQYF.

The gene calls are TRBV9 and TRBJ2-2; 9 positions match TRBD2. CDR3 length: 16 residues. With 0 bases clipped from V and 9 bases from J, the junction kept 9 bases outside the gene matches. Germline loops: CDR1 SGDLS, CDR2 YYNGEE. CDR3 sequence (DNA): TGTGCCAGCAGCGTAGGTGGCGGGAGGGCCCAGAGGGAGCTGTTTTTT. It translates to CASSVGGGRAQRELFF.

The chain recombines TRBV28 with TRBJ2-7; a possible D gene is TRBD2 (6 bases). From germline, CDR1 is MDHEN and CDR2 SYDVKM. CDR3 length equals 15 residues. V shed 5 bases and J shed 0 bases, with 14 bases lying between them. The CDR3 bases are TGTGCCAGCAGTAGCCGGGACTCGGTCTCCTACGAGCAGTACTTC. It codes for CASSSRDSVSYEQYF.